This T cell receptor (beta chain) was captured in a study of shared clonotypes between healthy human individuals (dated by TCRdb to the early 2020s). Some background on the complete study: A few men and two women, aged 18 to 49 years, made up the cohort. To estimate repertoire size and how much clonotypes are shared between individuals, the study performed deep sequencing of blood TCR repertoires from 4 to 6 healthy adults. To increase sequencing depth and limit assay-specific biases, different laboratories used diverse techniques to prepare libraries and sequence TCR repertoires. Leukapheresis yielded between about 0.94 and 8.9 billion PBMCs per donor. For each donor, three plates each were used for CD4 naive and CD4 memory, two plates were used for CD8 naive, and one plate was used for CD8 memory. Broader findings and caveats from the paper: The small number of donors limited the genetic and exposure-history diversity represented. Across a few donors, 4.5% to 6.5% of naive CD4, approximately 3.5% of naive CD8, around 2.1% of memory CD4, and about 0.44% of memory CD8 clonotypes were shared. Compared with non-shared clonotypes, clonotypes shared by all four sorted-subset donors had higher generation probabilities. Rarefaction of sorted-subset datasets indicated incomplete sequencing despite the large sequencing depth. Only blood was sampled, and tissue TCR repertoires likely differ from those in blood. Based on pairwise subsampling, the degree of clonotype sharing among donors was expected to be affected by sequencing depth. Estimated clonotype richness was generally larger for naive than for memory subsets.

CD8 naive samples were CD45RO-negative cells positively selected for CCR7, giving a CD45RA+CCR7+ population that excluded TemRA cells. Healthy HIV-negative adults with no recently reported acute infections or vaccinations were included as donors. Every donor was a Caucasian adult residing in Nashville, Tennessee, USA. Blood was obtained by leukapheresis, after which PBMCs were separated by Ficoll-Histopaque density gradient centrifugation and cryopreserved in liquid nitrogen vapor phase. Analytical flow cytometry was used to check the purity and quantity of each magnetically sorted T cell population. From each sorted fraction, genomic DNA was isolated and quantified by UV absorbance on a Nanodrop 2000c. Concerning this clone itself: Its antigen is unknown. Per-nucleotide qualities are absent, and no much larger clonotype sits a single base away.

The CDR3 covers 16 residues, taking in both the cysteine and the phenylalanine. Of the read, only the CDR3 DNA is kept; its 48 bases are in frame from base 1. Via the germline V gene (reference sequence), CDR1 is LNHNV and CDR2 YYDKDF. V is pruned by 3 bases and J by 5 bases, leaving 7 bases of the junction without a gene match. Using the deep immunoSEQ assay, TCR CDR3 regions were amplified from genomic DNA by multiplex PCR. Extracted genomic DNA from each cell subset was spread evenly across all wells of several immunoSEQ 96-well plates, with each plate serving as a replicate. For sorted subsets, each replicate PCR was loaded with about 0.2 ug genomic DNA, equivalent to approximately 27,000 T cell genomes. The purified libraries were quantified using a Qubit 3.0 fluorometer, sized with a Bioanalyzer 2100, and then quantified again using the KAPA Library Quantification kit. Every immunoSEQ 96-well plate was sequenced on a dedicated single-read 150-cycle Illumina NextSeq 550 flow cell. The paper's processing steps were these. Because the immunoSEQ output held only junctional sequences and lacked quality scores, the filtering could not match the filtering applied to full-length reads. Sequences were annotated with PyIR, a Python wrapper for IgBLAST v1.9, using IMGT germline references to assign V/J genes and CDR3. Reads were filtered out if the reads had weak V/J assignments (E-value above 1e-6), no CDR3, stop codons, out-of-frame junctions, or ambiguous translated residues. V3J clonotypes were defined as sequences sharing the same inferred V gene, J gene, and CDR3 amino acid sequence. Percentage overlap between repertoires was computed as shared unique clonotypes divided by the size of the smaller repertoire. Richness of each repertoire was evaluated using RTK rarefaction, the Chao1 estimator, and Recon v2.1 estimates of unobserved clonotypes. For all TCRbeta clonotypes obtained by the gDNA method from a handful of donors, generation probabilities were computed with OLGA. TCRdb took this table from immuneACCESS and kept in-frame rearrangements with V and J called. Such tables lack part of the clones; where checked against another copy, unresolved V genes explain under half of the gap, and the rest is unexplained. The D gene and trimming were derived from the DNA, and the V and J assignments and clone size from that table. Across this sample there are about 2.2 million clones, with about 93% seen only once. The ten most abundant clones make up roughly 1.7% of the sample.

This TCR was sampled from a man in his late teens or twenties in good health. Some clones in this sample may be carry-over from other donors' samples. The sample taken for sequencing was naive CD8+ T cells from PBMCs. The cell subset or site label on this specimen signifies: CD45RA+CCR7+. The rearrangement combines TRBV15 with TRBJ2-3; 11 bases in between match TRBD2. The encoded CDR3 is CATSSSTSGNRDTQYF. The sequenced DNA is TGTGCCACCAGCAGTTCGACTAGCGGGAATAGAGATACGCAGTATTTT.